This TCR beta chain originates from a study of patients and donors after allogeneic stem cell transplantation. One entry per CDR3 protein, called by TCRdb with MiXCR from the RT-PCR reads. The data hold some 92,000 distinct CDR3 sequences, with under 50% observed a single time. The sequenced sample was blood, either unsorted or a sorted T cell fraction (not recorded which). The sequence derives from a human donor who was either an allogeneic HSCT recipient or a stem cell or donor lymphocyte infusion donor (not recorded which). It is not recorded whose cells these are; they may come from a transplant donor.

Written as DNA, the CDR3 is TGTGCCAGCAGCGTAGGAGCGGGAGGGGGCGCAGATACGCAGTATTTT. Its translation: CASSVGAGGGADTQYF. The chain links TRBV9 to TRBJ2-3; TRBD2 matches 10 bases. The V gene end was trimmed by 0 bases and the J gene end by 4 bases; junction bases not matched to a gene: 5. CDR1 and CDR2 (germline): SGDLS, YYNGEE. The length of the CDR3 is 16 residues.